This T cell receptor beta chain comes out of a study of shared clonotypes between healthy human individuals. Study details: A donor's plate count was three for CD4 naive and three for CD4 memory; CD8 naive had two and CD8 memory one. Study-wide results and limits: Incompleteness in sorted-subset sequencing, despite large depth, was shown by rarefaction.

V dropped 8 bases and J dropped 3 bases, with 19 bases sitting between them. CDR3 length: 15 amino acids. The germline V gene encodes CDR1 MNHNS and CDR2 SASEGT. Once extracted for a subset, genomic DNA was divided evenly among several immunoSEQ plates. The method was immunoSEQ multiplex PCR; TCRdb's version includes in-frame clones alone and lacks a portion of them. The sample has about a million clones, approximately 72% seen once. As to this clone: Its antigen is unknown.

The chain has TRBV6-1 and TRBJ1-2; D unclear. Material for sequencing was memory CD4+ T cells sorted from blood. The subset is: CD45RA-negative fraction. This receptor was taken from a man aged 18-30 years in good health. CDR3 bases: TGTGCCAGCTTAGATTCGGGCAGCCAGCACTATGGCTACACCTTC. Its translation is CASLDSGSQHYGYTF.